This T cell receptor beta chain was identified in a study of response to subunit inactivated influenza vaccine. The study, taken as a whole, reports: The authors offered the suggestion that each seasonal influenza vaccination recruits few new T cells.

MiXCR, applied by TCRdb to the RT-PCR reads, yields one record per CDR3 protein. The sample yields around 520,000 distinct CDR3 sequences, 25% seen once. Note on this clonotype: Its antigen is unidentified.

The origin of this receptor is a man in his fifties or sixties who received an inactivated influenza vaccine. The sample consisted of CD4+ T cells sorted from PBMCs, taken around 5 days after vaccination.

The CDR3 nucleotides are TGTGCCACCAGTGAGGTAGTTGGGGATGAGCAGTTCTTC. It encodes CATSEVVGDEQFF. V is TRBV24-1 and J is TRBJ2-1, with no clear D. Germline CDR1 and CDR2: KGHDR and SFDVKD. V was clipped by 4 bases and J by 8 bases, with 11 bases between them. The CDR3 consists of 13 residues.